This passage covers 25 T cell receptor beta chains from one sample sequenced in a study of OX40 agonist ivuxolimab in advanced cancers. Using immunoSEQ multiplex PCR, the repertoire was profiled, and TCRdb retains in-frame clones only, with some absent. This table has 69,000 or so clones, 65% to 90% appearing once. The sequenced sample was CD4+ or CD8+ T cells sorted from blood, obtained in a trial of the OX40 agonist ivuxolimab. The origin of the receptors is an adult with an advanced solid tumor such as melanoma, head and neck, liver or kidney cancer.

This rearrangement joins TRBV10-2 to TRBJ1-2; 8 bases are a match to TRBD1. This CDR3 comprises 16 residues. The germline V gene has CDR1 WSHSY and CDR2 SAAADI. J was trimmed by 8 bases and V by 2 bases; bases with no gene match: 13. This CDR3 is CASSEDRGFFSTGYTF. The DNA of the CDR3 is TGCGCCAGCAGTGAGGACAGGGGATTCTTTTCTACCGGCTACACCTTC.

Only one count was recorded for this clone. The chain combines TRBV6-5 with TRBJ2-3; D gene uncertain. Germline-derived CDR1 and CDR2 are MNHEY and SVGAGI. With 7 bases removed from V and 0 bases from J, the gap between germline ends came to 11 bases. This CDR3 has 14 amino acids. The CDR3 sequence is CASKGTLSTDTQYF. CDR3 bases: TGTGCCAGCAAGGGTACATTAAGCACAGATACGCAGTATTTT.

This chain links TRBV6-5 with TRBJ2-7, with 7 bases identical to TRBD1. V shed 5 bases and J 3 bases; nucleotides not matched to a gene: 4. CDR3 length equals 13 residues. Germline CDR1 reads MNHEY; CDR2 reads SVGAGI. The CDR3 DNA reads TGTGCCAGCAGTACCCGGGACAGCTACGAGCAGTACTTC. Translation: CASSTRDSYEQYF.

V usage is TRBV7-8 and J usage is TRBJ1-3; the D gene is possibly TRBD1 (5 bases). Germline lookup yields CDR1 SGHVS and CDR2 FQNEAQ. V lost 5 bases to trimming and J lost 0 bases, with 8 bases between them. This CDR3 has 14 amino acids. The CDR3 bases are TGTGCCAGCAGCCCGAGGGGCTCTGGAAACACCATATATTTT. Translation gives CASSPRGSGNTIYF. The variable domain in full, with the rest retrieved from reference TRBV7-8 and TRBJ1-3, is GAGVSQSPRYKVAKRGQDVALRCDPISGHVSLFWYQQALGQGPEFLTYFQNEAQLDKSGLPSDRFFAERPEGSVSTLKIQRTQQEDSAVYLCASSPRGSGNTIYFGEGSWLTVV.

The chain is built from TRBV5-1 and TRBJ1-5; tentative D call: TRBD1 (5 bases). Germline loops: CDR1 SGHRS, CDR2 YFSETQ. This CDR3 comprises 14 residues. Trimming cost V 2 bases and J 1 base, with 7 bases left between them. As DNA, the CDR3 is TGCGCCAGCAGCTTAGGGGTAAGCAATCAGCCCCAGCATTTT. Translating it yields CASSLGVSNQPQHF. Drawing the rest from reference TRBV5-1 and TRBJ1-5, the complete variable domain is KAGVTQTPRYLIKTRGQQVTLSCSPISGHRSVSWYQQTPGQGLQFLFEYFSETQRNKGNFPGRFSGRQFSNSRSEMNVSTLELGDSALYLCASSLGVSNQPQHFGDGTRLSIL.

The rearrangement joins TRBV4-2 to TRBJ2-7, with TRBD1 matching 7 bases. From germline, CDR1 is LGHNA and CDR2 YNFKEQ. Trimming cost V 0 bases and J 2 bases; bases outside gene matches: 10. This CDR3 has 17 amino acids. DNA of the CDR3: TGTGCCAGCAGCCAAGATCTGGGCAGGGGGTTTCCCTACGAGCAGTACTTC. It codes for CASSQDLGRGFPYEQYF.

This clone was seen just once. The genes are TRBV4-3 and TRBJ2-4; TRBD1 is a possible D gene (5 bases). The germline gives CDR1 LGHNA, CDR2 YSLEER. The CDR3 length is 13 residues. The V end was cut by 1 base, the J end by 8 bases, with 9 bases between. In DNA form, the CDR3 reads TGCGCCAGCAGCCAAGTAATAGGGGACATTCAGTACTTC. It yields the protein CASSQVIGDIQYF.

J is TRBJ1-1 and V is TRBV6-6; unclear D gene. The V gene's germline CDR1 is MNHNY and CDR2 SVGAGI (reference sequence). V was shortened by 2 bases and J by 1 base, with 11 bases between the two germline ends. The CDR3 contains 15 residues. For the CDR3, the DNA is TGTGCCAGCAGTTACACCGGACGGGCGAACACTGAAGCTTTCTTT. The encoded protein is CASSYTGRANTEAFF.

The chain links TRBV9 to TRBJ1-1; a weak D match, TRBD1 (5 bases). This CDR3 contains 15 residues. The germline CDR1 and CDR2 sequences are SGDLS and YYNGEE. V gave up 2 bases and J gave up 0 bases, with 11 bases separating them. The CDR3 DNA reads as TGTGCCAGCAGCGTTCTGACAGCCATGAACACTGAAGCTTTCTTT. Its protein product is CASSVLTAMNTEAFF. The full variable domain, with the rest looked up from reference TRBV9 and TRBJ1-1, is DSGVTQTPKHLITATGQRVTLRCSPRSGDLSVYWYQQSLDQGLQFLIQYYNGEERAKGNILERFSAQQFPDLHSELNLSSLELGDSALYFCASSVLTAMNTEAFFGQGTRLTVV.

The chain couples TRBV6-1 to TRBJ1-1, with D perhaps TRBD1 (6 bases). CDR3 length: 15 amino acids. Trimming cost V 6 bases and J 5 bases, with 19 bases left between them. The germline V gene has CDR1 MNHNS and CDR2 SASEGT. CDR3 DNA sequence: TGTGCCAGCAGACTCCGAGGGGGGCGGGAAACTGAAGCTTTCTTT. As protein: CASRLRGGRETEAFF.

This chain joins TRBV29-1 and TRBJ2-5; 11 bases line up with TRBD2. This CDR3 region has 14 residues. Looked up from germline, CDR1 is SQVTM and CDR2 is ANQGSEA. V lost 7 bases and J lost 1; bases outside the gene matches: 5. Here the CDR3 reads CSGTGTSGQETQYF. The CDR3 nucleotides are TGCAGCGGGACCGGGACTAGCGGCCAAGAGACCCAGTACTTC.

The CDR3 reads CASSPGRTDNSPLHF. The CDR3 DNA sequence: TGTGCCAGCAGCCCTGGGAGGACAGATAATTCACCCCTCCACTTT. The chain has TRBV5-8 and TRBJ1-6, with D possibly being TRBD1 (6 bases). This CDR3 has 15 residues. The germline V gene has CDR1 SGHTS and CDR2 YDEGEE. V lost 4 bases and J 5 bases, leaving 13 bases between the germline ends.

This rearrangement joins TRBV18 to TRBJ1-2; perhaps TRBD1 as D (6 bases). The germline V and J ends were trimmed by 5 bases and 6 bases, with 13 bases remaining between them. Looked up from germline, CDR1 is KGHSH and CDR2 is LQKENI. CDR3 length: 13 residues. The CDR3 coding sequence is TGTGCCAGCTCAAAACAGGGAGGAGATGGCTACACCTTC. Residues: CASSKQGGDGYTF.

The count of this clone is one. The CDR3 DNA reads as TGTGCCACTAGACTAGCGGGGGGTTCGGGCACCGGGGAGCTGTTTTTT. Amino acid sequence: CATRLAGGSGTGELFF. The chain combines TRBV10-3 with TRBJ2-2, with TRBD2 identical over 13 bases. With 10 bases clipped from V and 4 bases from J, the junction kept 9 bases outside the gene matches. Germline V gene data show CDR1 as ENHRY and CDR2 as SYGVKD. The CDR3 sequence is 16 residues long.

This clone was detected once. The rearrangement joins TRBV2 to TRBJ1-5; 7 bases map to TRBD1. CDR3 length equals 16 residues. Losses at the gene ends were 1 base for V and 5 bases for J; bases not matched to a gene: 8. The germline CDR1 and CDR2 sequences are SNHLY and FYNNEI. The CDR3 protein is CASSEEEGTAYQPQHF. CDR3 in DNA: TGTGCCAGCAGTGAAGAAGAAGGGACAGCCTATCAGCCCCAGCATTTT.

This clone was found once. The chain is built from TRBV2 and TRBJ1-2, with 9 nucleotides matching TRBD1. CDR1 SNHLY and CDR2 FYNNEI come from the germline V gene. This CDR3 spans 15 amino acids. V dropped 6 bases and J dropped 2; count of bases not matched to a gene: 7. DNA of the CDR3: TGTGCCAGCAGACGGGACAGGGCGCTGAACTATGGCTACACCTTC. Protein sequence: CASRRDRALNYGYTF. The variable domain in full, completed from reference TRBV2 and TRBJ1-2, reads EPEVTQTPSHQVTQMGQEVILRCVPISNHLYFYWYRQILGQKVEFLVSFYNNEISEKSEIFDDQFSVERPDGSNFTLKIRSTKLEDSAMYFCASRRDRALNYGYTFGSGTRLTVV.

V is TRBV7-9 and J is TRBJ2-1; TRBD2 matches 11 bases. This CDR3 spans 15 amino acids. Germline V lookup: CDR1 SEHNR, CDR2 FQNEAQ (reference sequence). The ends lost 5 bases at V and 7 bases at J; junction bases unmatched: 7. The CDR3 nucleotides are TGTGCCAGCAGCCCGACTAGCGGGGCAGGAAATGAGCAGTTCTTC. Its protein product is CASSPTSGAGNEQFF.

J is TRBJ1-2 and V is TRBV15, with no clear D. CDR1 and CDR2 from the germline V gene are LNHNV and YYDKDF (reference sequence). There are 13 residues in the CDR3. The V gene lost 4 bases and the J gene lost 8 bases, with 14 bases spanning the gap. The CDR3 loop is CATSINTGEGYTF. The DNA for the CDR3 is TGTGCCACCAGCATAAACACCGGAGAGGGCTACACCTTC.

J is TRBJ2-3 and V is TRBV7-9; no firm D call. Per the germline V gene, CDR1 is SEHNR and CDR2 is FQNEAQ (reference sequence). V was clipped by 6 bases and J by 4 bases, with 11 bases between them. The CDR3 spans 13 residues. CDR3 region: CASSPWNPDTQYF. CDR3 nucleotide sequence: TGTGCCAGCAGTCCATGGAACCCAGATACGCAGTATTTT.

The chain links TRBV4-1 to TRBJ2-3; either TRBD1 or TRBD2 may supply D (5 bases each). CDR1 is MGHRA, CDR2 YSYEKL, per germline. The CDR3 has 15 residues. Trimming stripped 1 base from V and 6 bases from J, with 14 bases between. The chain's CDR3 is CASSQGGPAADTQYF. CDR3 coding DNA: TGCGCCAGCAGCCAAGGGGGACCGGCCGCCGATACGCAGTATTTT.

This CDR3 reads CASSPWGTGTYEQYF. CDR3 nucleotides: TGTGCCAGTAGTCCATGGGGGACAGGGACCTACGAGCAGTACTTC. The chain combines TRBV19 with TRBJ2-5, with 9 bases identical to TRBD1. TRBJ2-7 explains the end of the DNA better; the J call may be wrong. Germline CDR1 is LNHDA and CDR2 is SQIVND (reference sequence). The CDR3 is made up of 15 amino acids.

The chain uses TRBV30 and TRBJ2-5; D is unresolved. The CDR3 extends over 11 amino acids. V was shortened by 2 bases and J by 3 bases, with 4 bases between the two germline ends. Looked up from germline, CDR1 is GTSNPN and CDR2 is SVGIG (reference sequence). DNA of the CDR3: TGTGCCTGGAGTCCTAAAGAGACCCAGTACTTC. Its protein is CAWSPKETQYF. The variable domain in full, completed from reference TRBV30 and TRBJ2-5, reads SQTIHQWPATLVQPVGSPLSLECTVEGTSNPNLYWYRQAAGRGLQLLFYSVGIGQISSEVPQNLSASRPQDRQFILSSKKLLLSDSGFYLCAWSPKETQYFGPGTRLLVL.

V usage is TRBV6-6 and J usage is TRBJ1-1; D gene unclear. The ends were cut back, 8 bases at V and 3 bases at J, with 16 bases in the middle. Germline V gene data show CDR1 as MNHNY and CDR2 as SVGAGI (reference sequence). CDR3 length: 14 residues. The CDR3 here is CASRARNGYTEAFF. In DNA form, the CDR3 reads TGTGCCAGCCGGGCCAGAAACGGGTACACTGAAGCTTTCTTT.

The V gene is TRBV19, the J gene TRBJ1-2; 7 bases are a match to TRBD1. In germline, CDR1 is LNHDA, CDR2 SQIVND (reference sequence). V lost 2 bases, J lost 8 bases, and 5 bases stayed unmatched. The CDR3 has 13 residues. CDR3 coding DNA: TGTGCCAGTAGTATAACCAGGGGGGAAGGCTACACCTTC. Its translation is CASSITRGEGYTF.

This clone occurred once. The chain employs TRBV7-8 and TRBJ1-3; 10 bases align to TRBD1. CDR1 is SGHVS and CDR2 is FQNEAQ in the germline V gene. The J segment lost 4 bases and the V segment lost 2 bases, leaving 2 bases of the junction unmatched. The CDR3 is 15 amino acids. CDR3: CASSLRQGAGNTIYF. The CDR3 region has the DNA TGTGCCAGCAGCTTAAGACAGGGGGCAGGAAACACCATATATTTT.